This TCR beta chain was found in a study of PD-L1 blockade in urothelial cancer. Only in-frame clones appear in the TCRdb table, and some are missing; sequencing was by immunoSEQ multiplex PCR. The repertoire consists of about 100,000 clones, with about 90% occurring once and the leading ten covering 0.8% to 1%. The V gene lost 4 bases and the J gene lost 1 base, with 15 bases spanning the gap. The length of the CDR3 is 16 residues. From germline, CDR1 is KGHSH and CDR2 LQKENI. This chain connects TRBV18 to TRBJ2-3, with D perhaps matching TRBD2 (6 bases). The sample in question was PBMCs, obtained around atezolizumab (anti-PD-L1) treatment. This TCR was sampled from a woman older than 75 with urothelial cancer. CDR3 sequence (DNA): TGTGCCAGCTCACTTGCTCCGGTAGCGGGCACAGATACGCAGTATTTT. It codes for CASSLAPVAGTDTQYF.